This is a list of T cell receptor beta chains from one sample in a study of T cell changes during pregnancy in multiple sclerosis. The repertoire was sequenced with immunoSEQ multiplex PCR; TCRdb's copy has only in-frame clones and lacks some. The sample holds around 75,000 clones, around 94% seen once. The sequences come from CD4+ T cells from peripheral blood mononuclear cells, collected after pregnancy. These receptors originate from a female donor with multiple sclerosis, enrolled in a pregnancy study. Both conserved end residues are part of each CDR3. Each record gives: V gene, CDR3 length, clone size, J gene, D gene, CDR3 DNA, CDR3 protein. The D gene is left open where the match is weak. The size entry is marked missing in some rows and otherwise reads once, few, many or a size class.

TRBV7-9	17	NA	TRBJ2-7	TRBD2	TGTGCCAGCAGCTCCGGAGGAGGACTAGCGGGAACCTACGAGCAGTACTTC	CASSSGGGLAGTYEQYF
TRBV28	15	once	TRBJ1-3	TRBD1	TGTGCCAGCAGTTCCTCGGACAGGGCTGGAAACACCATATATTTT	CASSSSDRAGNTIYF
TRBV5-1	15	NA	TRBJ2-1	TRBD1	TGCGCCAGCAGCCGTGGGACAGGGGAATACAATGAGCAGTTCTTC	CASSRGTGEYNEQFF
TRBV2	14	NA	TRBJ2-4	NA	TGTGCCAGCAGTGGGACACGAGGTAAAAACATTCAGTACTTC	CASSGTRGKNIQYF
TRBV2	18	once	TRBJ2-3	TRBD2	TGTGCCAGCACCTCCCACACGCTAGCGGGAGGCCCCACAGATACGCAGTATTTT	CASTSHTLAGGPTDTQYF
TRBV2	14	NA	TRBJ2-5	TRBD2	TGTGCCAGCAGTAGTCGGACTAGTACGGAGACCCAGTACTTC	CASSSRTSTETQYF
TRBV28	14	NA	TRBJ1-1	NA	TGTGCCAGCAGTTCAGGGAGTCGGGGGACTGAAGCTTTCTTT	CASSSGSRGTEAFF
TRBV29-1	13	NA	TRBJ1-2	TRBD1	TGCAGCGCAGGGACAGGGGAAGTTTATGGCTACACCTTC	CSAGTGEVYGYTF
TRBV30	15	NA	TRBJ2-1	TRBD2	TGTGCCTGGATGTGGGGCGGGAGCCTCTACAATGAGCAGTTCTTC	CAWMWGGSLYNEQFF
TRBV5-4	14	NA	TRBJ2-7	NA	TGTGCCAGCAGCTTGGACCAGGCTGCCTACGAGCAGTACTTC	CASSLDQAAYEQYF
TRBV5-1	14	NA	TRBJ2-7	TRBD1	TGCGCCAGCAGCCCGGACAGGGGGCTCTACGAGCAGTACTTC	CASSPDRGLYEQYF
TRBV30	17	NA	TRBJ1-4	NA	TGTGCCTGGAGTGATACAGGGAAGGGATCCGGGAGGGAAAAACTGTTTTTT	CAWSDTGKGSGREKLFF
TRBV20-1	10	NA	TRBJ2-3	NA	TGCAGTGTATCCCGGGATACGCAGTATTTT	CSVSRDTQYF
TRBV5-1	18	once	TRBJ1-2	NA	TGCGCCAGCAGCCCCGCTTCGAGACACCTAACCACTAACTATGGCTACACCTTC	CASSPASRHLTTNYGYTF
TRBV12-2	16	NA	TRBJ2-7	NA	TGTGCAAGTCGCTCCGGACTAGCGGGGACCTACTACGAGCAGTACTTC	CASRSGLAGTYYEQYF
TRBV19	12	NA	TRBJ1-4	NA	TGTGCCAGTAGTGGCGGGAATGAAAAACTGTTTTTT	CASSGGNEKLFF
TRBV15	16	NA	TRBJ2-3	TRBD2	TGTGCCACCAGCAGGGGGACTAGCGGGAGCACAGATACGCAGTATTTT	CATSRGTSGSTDTQYF
TRBV10-2	16	NA	TRBJ1-2	TRBD1	TGCGCCAGCAGTCCAGAAGGGACAGGGAATAACTATGGCTACACCTTC	CASSPEGTGNNYGYTF
TRBV28	16	NA	TRBJ2-2	TRBD2	TGTGCCAGCAGCCGCGGGACTAGCGGGAGTATCGGGGAGCTGTTTTTT	CASSRGTSGSIGELFF
TRBV5-4	14	once	TRBJ2-1	TRBD2	TGTGCCAGCAGCTTGCCGACTAGCGGGAGTGAGCAGTTCTTC	CASSLPTSGSEQFF
TRBV10-3	16	NA	TRBJ2-3	TRBD2	TGTGCCATCAGTGAGTCGGGGCGGGGGAGCACAGATACGCAGTATTTT	CAISESGRGSTDTQYF
TRBV9	16	NA	TRBJ2-1	TRBD2	TGTGCCAGCAGCGCCGATAGCGGGAGGGCCTTTGATGAGCAGTTCTTC	CASSADSGRAFDEQFF
TRBV9	14	NA	TRBJ2-3	NA	TGTGCCAGCAGCGTAACGGGAGAGTCTGATACGCAGTATTTT	CASSVTGESDTQYF
TRBV20-1	10	NA	TRBJ1-4	NA	TGCAGTGCTAGACGTGAAAAACTGTTTTTT	CSARREKLFF
TRBV30	15	NA	TRBJ2-2	NA	TGTGCCTGGAGTGCGGGGACTGGGGGGACCGGGGAGCTGTTTTTT	CAWSAGTGGTGELFF
TRBV6-5	16	once	TRBJ2-1	NA	TGTGCCAGCAGTTACAAGACCGGGGTAGTTCCTGGTGAGCAGTTCTTC	CASSYKTGVVPGEQFF
TRBV9	16	NA	TRBJ2-5	TRBD1	TGTGCCAGCAGCCCTAAAGGGACAGCGATCGTAGAGACCCAGTACTTC	CASSPKGTAIVETQYF
TRBV6-4	15	NA	TRBJ2-1	TRBD2	TGTGCCAGCAGGGGTGGACTAGCGGGAGTGGATGAGCAGTTCTTC	CASRGGLAGVDEQFF
TRBV6-4	15	NA	TRBJ2-1	TRBD2	TGTGCCAGCACCCCCGGGACTAGCGGTTACAATGAGCAGTTCTTC	CASTPGTSGYNEQFF
TRBV6-5	15	few	TRBJ2-1	TRBD2	TGTGCCAGCAGGGGAGCGGGAGGTGGGTACAATGAGCAGTTCTTC	CASRGAGGGYNEQFF
TRBV4-2	17	once	TRBJ2-1	TRBD2	TGTGCCAGCAGCCGAGGAGCTCGGACTAGTTCTGACAATGAGCAGTTCTTC	CASSRGARTSSDNEQFF
TRBV5-1	13	NA	TRBJ1-2	TRBD1	TGCGCCAGCAGCTGGGGACAGGGAGGCGGCTACACCTTC	CASSWGQGGGYTF
TRBV7-3	15	once	TRBJ2-3	TRBD2	TGTGCCAGCAGCTTGGGACTAGTTGGCACAGATACGCAGTATTTT	CASSLGLVGTDTQYF
TRBV2	14	NA	TRBJ2-7	NA	TGTGCCAGCAGGGGACAAATGCAGGCATACGAGCAGTACTTC	CASRGQMQAYEQYF
TRBV4-3	14	few	TRBJ1-1	TRBD1	TGCGCCAGCAGCCAATTAGGGGGCAACACTGAAGCTTTCTTT	CASSQLGGNTEAFF
TRBV5-1	14	NA	TRBJ1-1	NA	TGCGCCAGCAGCTTGGCCTCGGGGAACACTGAAGCTTTCTTT	CASSLASGNTEAFF
TRBV27	16	NA	TRBJ2-1	TRBD2	TGTGCCAGCAGCCGAAAACCCGGGACTAGCGGGGGTGAGCAGTTCTTC	CASSRKPGTSGGEQFF